This TCR beta chain was retrieved from a study of cytomegalovirus exposure and HLA in healthy donors. The PCR contained 60 Vbeta and 13 Jbeta primers. The protocol was immunoSEQ multiplex PCR, while the TCRdb copy is restricted to in-frame clones and leaves out a portion. The table has more than 95,000 clones, about an eighth seen once. The length of the CDR3 is 14 residues. The germline gives CDR1 MNHEY, CDR2 SVGAGI. Trimming pared 6 bases from V and 1 base from J, leaving 12 bases between. The sample comprised PBMCs. The clonotype was recovered from a man aged 40-50 years in good health and CMV-seropositive. The chain recombines TRBV6-5 with TRBJ2-5, with D hard to call. This chain's CDR3 is CASRLGGSQETQYF. CDR3 in DNA: TGTGCCAGCAGACTCGGCGGTTCCCAAGAGACCCAGTACTTC.